This T cell receptor (beta chain) is from a study of a mutant IDH1 vaccine in newly diagnosed glioma. Whole-study context: Once 4-6 weeks had passed after radiotherapy alone, vaccination started, or it started with temozolomide cycles.

Trimming left V 5 bases short and J 5 bases short, with 15 bases between. This CDR3 is built from 14 residues. CDR1 and CDR2 (germline): MNHEY, SMNVEV (reference sequence). In this sample, this clone turned up once. The antigen remains undetermined. Using immunoSEQ multiplex PCR, the repertoire was profiled, and TCRdb retains in-frame clones only, with some absent. This table has around 57,000 clones, around four fifths appearing once. Time point here: week 35, safety follow-up. The vaccine gave 300 ug of a 20-mer mutant IDH1 peptide subcutaneously per dose. In every donor, the tumor was a new WHO grade 3 or 4 IDH1-mutant, ATRX-lost astrocytoma.

The specimen was PBMCs, collected from a glioma patient whose treatment included an IDH1 peptide vaccine. The clonotype was recovered from a man aged 25 to 40 with glioma. The J gene is TRBJ1-1, the V gene TRBV27; D is ambiguous. The DNA of the CDR3 is TGTGCCAGCAGTCATCCTAACAGTATAACTGAAGCTTTCTTT. Amino acid sequence: CASSHPNSITEAFF.